A single sample gave rise to the 12 T cell receptor beta chains below, sequenced in a study of OX40 agonist ivuxolimab in advanced cancers. Method: immunoSEQ multiplex PCR; TCRdb's copy keeps in-frame clones and lacks some. The table records roughly 91,000 clones, around 96% of them present only once. This sample comprised CD4+ or CD8+ T cells sorted from blood, obtained in a trial of the OX40 agonist ivuxolimab. The receptors here all came from an adult with an advanced solid tumor such as melanoma, head and neck, liver or kidney cancer.

This chain uses TRBV27 with TRBJ2-7; D not resolved. The CDR3 loop spans 13 amino acids. Looked up from germline, CDR1 is MNHEY and CDR2 is SMNVEV (reference sequence). V shed 5 bases and J shed 0 bases, with 8 bases lying between them. The CDR3 coding sequence is TGTGCCAGCAGTCCACGTGGCTCCTACGAGCAGTACTTC. Protein: CASSPRGSYEQYF.

The chain is built from TRBV7-9 and TRBJ1-4; D is unresolved. Trimming removed 5 bases from V and 0 bases from J, with 10 bases in between. There are 15 residues in the CDR3. Germline CDR1 reads SEHNR; CDR2 reads FQNEAQ (reference sequence). The CDR3 spells CASSPQVATNEKLFF. CDR3 sequence (DNA): TGTGCCAGCAGCCCCCAAGTTGCAACTAATGAAAAACTGTTTTTT.

The chain joins TRBV28 to TRBJ1-4; D is perhaps TRBD1 (5 bases). This CDR3 comprises 18 residues. Trimming cost V 7 bases and J 7 bases, with 28 bases left between them. CDR1 MDHEN and CDR2 SYDVKM come from the germline V gene. The CDR3 coding sequence is TGTGCCAGCACCCCTCCTGGCACAGGTTCACCCCCGGCTGAAAAACTGTTTTTT. It codes for CASTPPGTGSPPAEKLFF.

The rearrangement uses TRBV7-9 and TRBJ2-5; possibly TRBD2 for D (5 bases). The CDR3 is made up of 14 amino acids. The V end was cut by 0 bases, the J end by 2 bases, with 7 bases between. Germline V gene data show CDR1 as SEHNR and CDR2 as FQNEAQ (reference sequence). CDR3 residues: CASSLAGAQETQYF. DNA for the CDR3: TGTGCCAGCAGCTTAGCGGGAGCTCAAGAGACCCAGTACTTC.

This clone was detected once. The chain employs TRBV28 and TRBJ2-7; D might be TRBD2 (5 bases). CDR1 and CDR2 (germline): MDHEN, SYDVKM. CDR3 size: 11 residues. Trimming left V 8 bases short and J 4 bases short, with 9 bases between. The CDR3 region has the DNA TGTGCCAGCTCCTCGGGGTACGAGCAGTACTTC. It translates to CASSSGYEQYF.

The rearrangement uses TRBV6-5 and TRBJ2-7; TRBD1 matches at 7 bases. The length of the CDR3 is 14 residues. The J segment lost 4 bases and the V segment lost 4 bases, leaving 7 bases of the junction unmatched. The germline gives CDR1 MNHEY, CDR2 SVGAGI. The CDR3 DNA reads TGTGCCAGCAGTTTCACAGGGGAACCTTACGAGCAGTACTTC. As protein: CASSFTGEPYEQYF.

This chain uses TRBV30 with TRBJ2-7; D gene uncertain. The V gene's germline CDR1 is GTSNPN and CDR2 SVGIG (reference sequence). The CDR3 runs to 14 residues. V dropped 4 bases and J dropped 0 bases, with 13 bases sitting between them. CDR3 amino acids: CAWTSTGSSYEQYF. The CDR3 DNA sequence: TGTGCCTGGACTTCCACGGGCAGCTCCTACGAGCAGTACTTC.

The V and J genes are TRBV5-5 and TRBJ1-1, with D possibly being TRBD1 (5 bases). Germline assignment: CDR1 SGHKS and CDR2 YYEKEE (reference sequence). Trimming shortened V by 1 base and J by 3 bases, and 13 bases separated the two germline ends. This CDR3 region has 15 residues. CDR3 DNA: TGTGCCAGCAGCTTGTTTTGGGGCCAGGACACTGAAGCTTTCTTT. This translates into CASSLFWGQDTEAFF.

The V call is TRBV19, the J call TRBJ2-7, with D perhaps TRBD1 or TRBD2 (5 bases each). Germline CDR1 and CDR2: LNHDA and SQIVND (reference sequence). The length of the CDR3 is 13 residues. Between the trimmed V and J ends, which lost 5 bases and 0 bases, there was a span of 8 bases. In nucleotides, the CDR3 is TGTGCCAGTAGTTACGGGACCTCCTACGAGCAGTACTTC. It encodes CASSYGTSYEQYF. The whole variable domain, filled in from reference TRBV19 and TRBJ2-7, reads DGGITQSPKYLFRKEGQNVTLSCEQNLNHDAMYWYRQDPGQGLRLIYYSQIVNDFQKGDIAEGYSVSREKKESFPLTVTSAQKNPTAFYLCASSYGTSYEQYFGPGTRLTVT.

This chain uses TRBV27 with TRBJ2-5; a weak D match, TRBD1 (6 bases). Trimming removed 10 bases from V and 5 bases from J, with 29 bases in between. This CDR3 is 17 amino acids long. From germline, CDR1 is MNHEY and CDR2 SMNVEV (reference sequence). CDR3 region: CATSPRGPNNSLETQYF. CDR3 DNA sequence: TGTGCCACCTCCCCCAGGGGACCTAATAATTCCCTTGAGACCCAGTACTTC.

The count of this clone is one. The J gene is TRBJ2-5, the V gene TRBV19; no reliable D call. Germline V gene lookup returns CDR1 LNHDA and CDR2 SQIVND (reference sequence). The V and J ends lost 1 base and 5 bases respectively, with 2 bases between them. The CDR3 contains 11 residues. CDR3 sequence: CASSIAETQYF. The CDR3 nucleotides read TGTGCCAGTAGTATAGCGGAGACCCAGTACTTC. Using reference TRBV19 and TRBJ2-5 for the parts outside the CDR3, the full variable domain is DGGITQSPKYLFRKEGQNVTLSCEQNLNHDAMYWYRQDPGQGLRLIYYSQIVNDFQKGDIAEGYSVSREKKESFPLTVTSAQKNPTAFYLCASSIAETQYFGPGTRLLVL.

This chain connects TRBV7-2 to TRBJ2-7, with 7 bases matching TRBD2. The ends lost 3 bases at V and 0 bases at J; junction bases unmatched: 5. Germline V gene data show CDR1 as SGHTA and CDR2 as FQGNSA. This CDR3 region has 15 residues. CDR3 sequence (DNA): TGTGCCAGCAGCTTGGGGGGGTCCATCTCCTACGAGCAGTACTTC. It encodes CASSLGGSISYEQYF.